This T cell receptor (beta chain) derives from a study of control samples from healthy donors and cancer patients. TCRdb keeps only in-frame clones here, not all; method: immunoSEQ multiplex PCR. The sample carries 90,000 to 100,000 clones, around 80% recorded once. The sequencing input was blood. The origin of this receptor is a woman in her twenties or thirties in good health.

For the CDR3, the DNA is TGTGCCAGCAGTTACTTAACCGGGTCCGGGCGGGAGACCCAGTACTTC. It encodes CASSYLTGSGRETQYF. The rearrangement links TRBV6-2 or TRBV6-3 to TRBJ2-5; D ambiguous. The V end was cut by 1 base, the J end by 5 bases, with 17 bases between. Germline CDR1 reads MNHEY; CDR2 reads SVGEGT. The CDR3 loop spans 16 amino acids.